The 31 T cell receptor beta chains presented below share a single source sample, sequenced in a study of blood T cell repertoires in COVID-19. TCRdb keeps only in-frame clones here, not all; method: immunoSEQ multiplex PCR. The data contain 200,000 to 250,000 clones, roughly 90% of them singletons. The sequenced sample consisted of peripheral blood. The receptor set was obtained from an older woman with acute or convalescent COVID-19.

This clone was counted a single time. This chain uses TRBV19 with TRBJ1-1, with 7 bases matching TRBD1. This CDR3 has 16 amino acids. Germline-derived CDR1 and CDR2 are LNHDA and SQIVND (reference sequence). The junction had 7 bases not matched to a gene; V was cut back by 3 bases and J by 0 bases. Here the CDR3 DNA reads TGTGCCAGTAGTATCGACAGGGCCCCTATGAACACTGAAGCTTTCTTT. It specifies CASSIDRAPMNTEAFF.

The chain employs TRBV5-5 and TRBJ2-7; the D is unclear. Germline V gene lookup returns CDR1 SGHKS and CDR2 YYEKEE (reference sequence). V lost 5 bases to trimming and J lost 2 bases, with 11 bases between them. The CDR3 totals 13 residues. The CDR3 protein is CASRSEATYEQYF. In DNA, the CDR3 is TGTGCCAGCAGATCAGAGGCGACCTACGAGCAGTACTTC.

This chain connects TRBV21-1 to TRBJ1-3; TRBD1, the D gene given by the table, was not confirmed from the DNA. TRBV21-1 is listed as a pseudogene. The CDR3 is made up of 19 amino acids. The CDR3 region has the DNA TGTGCCAGCAGCAGGGGGGACAGGCCCCGCAAATACTCTGGAAACACCATATATTTT. Residues: CASSRGDRPRKYSGNTIYF.

J is TRBJ2-5 and V is TRBV11-3; tentative D call: TRBD2 (6 bases). V was pared by 1 base and J by 3 bases, with 15 bases between. Germline CDR1 and CDR2: SGHNT and YENEEA. The CDR3 runs to 16 residues. CDR3 sequence: CASSLVWETGEETQYF. CDR3 nucleotide sequence: TGTGCCAGCAGCTTAGTTTGGGAGACGGGGGAAGAGACCCAGTACTTC.

With regard to this clone: One end of the junction fails to match germline, which may point to a read error. J is TRBJ2-7 and V is TRBV15; TRBD1 aligns across 9 bases. Germline V gene lookup returns CDR1 LNHNV and CDR2 YYDKDF (reference sequence). The CDR3 runs 12 residues. The CDR3 sequence: CATSRDWDREDF. CDR3 in DNA: TGTGCCACCAGCAGAGATTGGGACAGGGAGGACTTC.

The chain employs TRBV24-1 and TRBJ1-5; 7 positions match TRBD1. V lost 1 base and J lost 3; bases outside the gene matches: 5. CDR3 length equals 16 residues. Germline CDR1 and CDR2: KGHDR and SFDVKD. CDR3 DNA sequence: TGTGCCACCAGTGATTTCAGGGGGGATTCCAATCAGCCCCAGCATTTT. Translation gives CATSDFRGDSNQPQHF.

The rearrangement joins TRBV27 to TRBJ1-2; 7 nucleotides match TRBD1. J was trimmed by 2 bases and V by 6 bases; bases with no gene match: 3. The V gene's germline CDR1 is MNHEY and CDR2 SMNVEV (reference sequence). The CDR3 runs to 13 residues. CDR3 DNA: TGTGCCAGCAGGCAGACAGGGAACTATGGCTACACCTTC. Protein sequence: CASRQTGNYGYTF.

The genes are TRBV19 and TRBJ1-4; D is ambiguous. V shed 5 bases and J shed 8 bases, with 12 bases lying between them. The CDR3 consists of 13 residues. From germline, CDR1 is LNHDA and CDR2 SQIVND (reference sequence). CDR3 in DNA: TGTGCCAGTAGTTATAGCGAAGGGGAAAAACTGTTTTTT. It encodes CASSYSEGEKLFF.

CDR3 nucleotides: TGTGCCAGCAGCCAAGCCCCGCGCGGGAAGCAGTTCTTC. Amino acids: CASSQAPRGKQFF. The chain links TRBV3-1 (or the pseudogene TRBV3-2) to TRBJ2-1; D possibly corresponds to TRBD2 (6 bases). The germline V gene encodes CDR1 LGHDT and CDR2 YNNKEL (reference sequence). Trimming removed 1 base from V and 11 bases from J, with 12 bases in between. The CDR3 spans 13 residues.

The chain has TRBV11-1 and TRBJ2-2; TRBD1 is a possible D gene (6 bases). The CDR3 has 15 residues. CDR1 is SGHAT, CDR2 FQDESV, per germline (reference sequence). V lost 1 base, J lost 4 bases, and 10 bases lay in between. This CDR3 reads CASSLGGPGTGELFF. The CDR3 DNA follows: TGTGCCAGCAGCTTAGGGGGGCCGGGCACCGGGGAGCTGTTTTTT.

The chain carries TRBV19 and TRBJ2-3; 10 positions match TRBD1. Germline CDR1 and CDR2: LNHDA and SQIVND (reference sequence). The V segment lost 3 bases and the J segment 5 bases; nucleotides outside the gene matches: 5. The CDR3 covers 15 residues. This CDR3 is CASSISGTGVDTQYF. The CDR3 DNA follows: TGTGCCAGTAGTATCTCGGGGACAGGGGTAGATACGCAGTATTTT. The whole variable domain, remainder taken from reference TRBV19 and TRBJ2-3, is DGGITQSPKYLFRKEGQNVTLSCEQNLNHDAMYWYRQDPGQGLRLIYYSQIVNDFQKGDIAEGYSVSREKKESFPLTVTSAQKNPTAFYLCASSISGTGVDTQYFGPGTRLTVL.

This chain links TRBV19 with TRBJ1-2, with D tentatively TRBD1 (6 bases). Germline V gene data show CDR1 as LNHDA and CDR2 as SQIVND (reference sequence). The CDR3 totals 15 residues. V lost 7 bases and J 4 bases, leaving 19 bases between the germline ends. As DNA, the CDR3 is TGTGCCAGTACGGACCCCAGGGGCGAGAGCTATGGCTACACCTTC. It encodes CASTDPRGESYGYTF.

This chain links TRBV30 with TRBJ1-5; TRBD1 matches at 9 bases. This CDR3 is built from 16 residues. Germline assignment: CDR1 GTSNPN and CDR2 SVGIG (reference sequence). V shed 3 bases, J shed 1 base, and the junction held 7 bases outside the gene matches. CDR3 residues: CAWRETGGTSNQPQHF. For the CDR3, the DNA is TGTGCCTGGAGGGAAACAGGGGGCACGAGCAATCAGCCCCAGCATTTT. Drawing the rest from reference TRBV30 and TRBJ1-5, the complete variable domain is SQTIHQWPATLVQPVGSPLSLECTVEGTSNPNLYWYRQAAGRGLQLLFYSVGIGQISSEVPQNLSASRPQDRQFILSSKKLLLSDSGFYLCAWRETGGTSNQPQHFGDGTRLSIL.

The rearrangement joins TRBV5-4 to TRBJ1-2; D uncertain. The CDR3 sequence is 12 residues long. Germline CDR1 reads SGHNT; CDR2 reads YYREEE (reference sequence). With 0 bases removed from V and 4 bases from J, the gap between germline ends came to 4 bases. The CDR3 spells CASSLDTYGYTF. The CDR3 DNA follows: TGTGCCAGCAGCTTGGACACCTATGGCTACACCTTC.

The gene calls are TRBV30 and TRBJ1-2, with D perhaps matching TRBD1 (6 bases). Germline assignment: CDR1 GTSNPN and CDR2 SVGIG (reference sequence). The CDR3 spans 12 residues. Trimming cost V 2 bases and J 7 bases, with 11 bases left between them. The CDR3 spells CAWSPGHPGYTF. CDR3 DNA sequence: TGTGCCTGGAGTCCGGGACATCCTGGCTACACCTTC.

The rearrangement links TRBV6-2 or TRBV6-3 to TRBJ1-1; D perhaps matches TRBD1 (5 bases). Germline lookup yields CDR1 MNHEY and CDR2 SVGEGT. Trimming removed 5 bases at V and 8 bases at J, with 9 bases between. The CDR3 runs 11 residues. The CDR3, as DNA: TGTGCCAGCAGTCCCCCAGGGGAAGCTTTCTTT. Amino acid sequence: CASSPPGEAFF.

The V gene is TRBV12-5, the J gene TRBJ2-2, with D possibly being TRBD2 (6 bases). Trimming shortened V by 2 bases and J by 4 bases, and 14 bases separated the two germline ends. The germline CDR1 and CDR2 sequences are LGHNT and FRNRAP. This CDR3 has 16 residues. CDR3 in amino acids: CASGLLVGTATGELFF. CDR3 nucleotide sequence: TGTGCTAGTGGTTTGCTAGTAGGGACTGCCACCGGGGAGCTGTTTTTT.

The V and J genes are TRBV11-2 and TRBJ2-1; 8 bases are shared with TRBD2. The CDR3 runs 15 residues. From germline, CDR1 is SGHAT and CDR2 FQNNGV. V was pared by 2 bases and J by 4 bases, with 4 bases of the junction left unmatched. The CDR3 sequence: CASSLSGTRYNEQFF. The CDR3 DNA reads TGTGCCAGCAGCTTATCCGGGACTAGATACAATGAGCAGTTCTTC. The full variable domain, completed using reference TRBV11-2 and TRBJ2-1, is EAGVAQSPRYKIIEKRQSVAFWCNPISGHATLYWYQQILGQGPKLLIQFQNNGVVDDSQLPKDRFSAERLKGVDSTLKIQPAKLEDSAVYLCASSLSGTRYNEQFFGPGTRLTVL.

V is TRBV6-2 or TRBV6-3 and J is TRBJ1-3; no definite D call. This CDR3 spans 15 amino acids. CDR1 MNHEY and CDR2 SVGEGT come from the germline V gene. V was pared by 2 bases and J by 0 bases, with 8 bases between. For the CDR3, the DNA is TGTGCCAGCAGTTACGTCCTGGCCTCTGGAAACACCATATATTTT. Protein product: CASSYVLASGNTIYF.

This CDR3 reads CASSEDSELYGYTF. In DNA form, the CDR3 reads TGTGCCAGCAGTGAGGACAGCGAGCTCTATGGCTACACCTTC. The chain combines TRBV2 with TRBJ1-2, with D perhaps matching TRBD1 (6 bases). The CDR3 spans 14 residues. In germline, CDR1 is SNHLY, CDR2 FYNNEI. Trimming removed 3 bases at V and 4 bases at J, with 12 bases between. Full variable domain (outside the CDR3, taken from reference TRBV2 and TRBJ1-2): EPEVTQTPSHQVTQMGQEVILRCVPISNHLYFYWYRQILGQKVEFLVSFYNNEISEKSEIFDDQFSVERPDGSNFTLKIRSTKLEDSAMYFCASSEDSELYGYTFGSGTRLTVV.

The chain employs TRBV25-1 and TRBJ1-4, with a tentative D call TRBD1 (5 bases). The CDR3 totals 16 residues. In germline, CDR1 is MGHDK, CDR2 SYGVNS. V was clipped by 0 bases and J by 4 bases, with 12 bases between them. CDR3 loop: CASSEYFGGLNEKLFF. The CDR3 DNA reads TGTGCCAGCAGTGAATATTTCGGGGGTCTTAATGAAAAACTGTTTTTT.

Details on this clone: Within the sample, other DNA sequences also encode this same CDR3. V usage is TRBV5-1 and J usage is TRBJ1-3; D is perhaps TRBD1 (5 bases). V lost 4 bases, J lost 2 bases, and 7 bases lay in between. Germline CDR1 reads SGHRS; CDR2 reads YFSETQ. The CDR3 covers 13 residues. CDR3 DNA sequence: TGCGCCAGCAGCGACAGAGCTGGAAACACCATATATTTT. Protein: CASSDRAGNTIYF.

The chain carries TRBV11-2 and TRBJ1-2; D gene unclear. With 0 bases removed from V and 0 bases from J, the gap between germline ends came to 8 bases. The CDR3 extends over 15 amino acids. Germline V gene sequence: CDR1 SGHAT, CDR2 FQNNGV. The CDR3 is CASSLERASNYGYTF. DNA of the CDR3: TGTGCCAGCAGCTTAGAGCGTGCCTCTAACTATGGCTACACCTTC.

The chain links TRBV13 to TRBJ1-1, with D possibly matching TRBD1 (6 bases). The CDR3 covers 13 residues. CDR1 and CDR2 (germline): PRHDT, FYEKMQ (reference sequence). Trimming removed 6 bases from V and 4 bases from J, with 12 bases in between. CDR3 sequence: CASSLRGTTEAFF. CDR3 sequence (DNA): TGTGCCAGCAGTTTAAGGGGGACCACTGAAGCTTTCTTT.

This clone appeared a few times. J is TRBJ1-5 and V is TRBV4-2; D is perhaps TRBD1 (5 bases). Trimming stripped 3 bases from V and 0 bases from J, with 9 bases between. This CDR3 contains 15 residues. CDR1 and CDR2 (germline): LGHNA, YNFKEQ. The CDR3 bases are TGTGCCAGCAGCCAGGAAGGGGTTAGCAATCAGCCCCAGCATTTT. The encoded protein is CASSQEGVSNQPQHF.

The rearrangement links TRBV6-5 to TRBJ2-7, with a weak D call TRBD2 (6 bases). The germline CDR1 and CDR2 sequences are MNHEY and SVGAGI. The CDR3 length is 14 residues. Trimming took off 6 bases at V and 4 bases at J, with 16 bases between the two ends. CDR3: CASSQHVSGYEQYF. In DNA, the CDR3 is TGTGCCAGCAGCCAACACGTGAGCGGGTACGAGCAGTACTTC.

The chain uses TRBV11-2 and TRBJ1-6; 9 bases are shared with TRBD1. The CDR3 has 16 amino acids. Trimming removed 1 base from V and 9 bases from J; junction bases left unmatched: 7. CDR1 and CDR2 (germline): SGHAT, FQNNGV. CDR3 nucleotides: TGTGCCAGCAGCTTAGGGAGGGACAGGGTCGGTTCACCCCTCCACTTT. It specifies CASSLGRDRVGSPLHF.

This clone was observed once. The rearrangement joins TRBV6-5 to TRBJ1-5, with unresolved D. Per the germline V gene, CDR1 is MNHEY and CDR2 is SVGAGI. CDR3 length: 14 amino acids. Trimming stripped 5 bases from V and 4 bases from J, with 12 bases between. Here the CDR3 DNA reads TGTGCCAGCAGTCAACCGAGCCTAAATCAGCCCCAGCATTTT. Translating it yields CASSQPSLNQPQHF.

The chain is built from TRBV9 and TRBJ2-1; D might be TRBD1 (5 bases). Germline CDR1 is SGDLS and CDR2 is YYNGEE. V was clipped by 4 bases and J by 7 bases, with 21 bases between them. The CDR3 length is 16 residues. CDR3 sequence reads: CASSQTVGRATNEQFF. CDR3 bases: TGTGCCAGCAGCCAGACCGTTGGCAGGGCAACTAATGAGCAGTTCTTC.

This sequence joins TRBV5-6 and TRBJ1-2; 7 bases are a match to TRBD1. Germline CDR1 and CDR2: SGHDT and YYEEEE. V trimming: 6 bases; J trimming: 3 bases; junction bases outside the gene matches: 14. The CDR3 is 16 residues long. DNA for the CDR3: TGTGCCAGCACAAAAGGACAGGTCTCCGCGTACTATGGCTACACCTTC. It translates to CASTKGQVSAYYGYTF.

The chain is built from TRBV5-1 and TRBJ2-3, with TRBD1 matching over 10 bases. CDR3 length equals 15 residues. Germline V gene lookup returns CDR1 SGHRS and CDR2 YFSETQ. The ends lost 3 bases at V and 1 base at J; junction bases unmatched: 2. CDR3 in amino acids: CASSSGQGRTDTQYF. The DNA for the CDR3 is TGCGCCAGCAGCTCGGGACAGGGGCGCACAGATACGCAGTATTTT. Looking up the rest from reference TRBV5-1 and TRBJ2-3 gives the full variable domain: KAGVTQTPRYLIKTRGQQVTLSCSPISGHRSVSWYQQTPGQGLQFLFEYFSETQRNKGNFPGRFSGRQFSNSRSEMNVSTLELGDSALYLCASSSGQGRTDTQYFGPGTRLTVL.